This T cell receptor beta chain was identified during a study of breast tumors, draining lymph nodes, adjacent tissues. Axillary draining lymph nodes of breast cancer patients supplied the node samples. General study results and limits: Tumor repertoires ranked between lymph nodes and nontumor tissue in diversity, with V and J gene preferences.

Trimming at V came to 5 bases and at J to 9 bases, leaving 4 bases not matched to a gene. The germline V gene has CDR1 SGDLS and CDR2 YYNGEE. This CDR3 comprises 13 residues. TCRdb re-analysed the multiplex PCR reads in MiXCR, keeping a single row per CDR3 protein. The data hold fewer than 200,000 distinct CDR3 sequences, with more than 25% observed a single time. With respect to this clonotype: The antigen is undetermined.

Sequenced: axillary lymph node tissue. The chain uses TRBV9 and TRBJ2-1, with 11 nucleotides matching TRBD2. This TCR was sampled from a female donor with breast cancer. Some clones in this sample may be carry-over from other donors' samples. The CDR3 sequence is CASSSGGATEQFF. The CDR3, as DNA: TGTGCCAGCAGTAGCGGGGGGGCCACTGAGCAGTTCTTC.